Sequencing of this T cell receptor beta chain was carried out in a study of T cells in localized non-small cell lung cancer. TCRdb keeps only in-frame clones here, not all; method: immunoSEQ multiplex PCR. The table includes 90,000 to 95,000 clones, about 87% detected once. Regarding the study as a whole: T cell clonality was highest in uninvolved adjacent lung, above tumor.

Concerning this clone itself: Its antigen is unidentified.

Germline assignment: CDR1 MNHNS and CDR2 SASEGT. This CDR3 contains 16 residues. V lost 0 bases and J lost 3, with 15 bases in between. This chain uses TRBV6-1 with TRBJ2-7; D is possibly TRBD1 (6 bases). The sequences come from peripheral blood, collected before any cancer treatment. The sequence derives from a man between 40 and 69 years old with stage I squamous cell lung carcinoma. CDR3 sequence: CASSEAGTRVRYEQYF. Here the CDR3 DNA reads TGTGCCAGCAGTGAAGCTGGGACAAGGGTTCGCTACGAGCAGTACTTC.